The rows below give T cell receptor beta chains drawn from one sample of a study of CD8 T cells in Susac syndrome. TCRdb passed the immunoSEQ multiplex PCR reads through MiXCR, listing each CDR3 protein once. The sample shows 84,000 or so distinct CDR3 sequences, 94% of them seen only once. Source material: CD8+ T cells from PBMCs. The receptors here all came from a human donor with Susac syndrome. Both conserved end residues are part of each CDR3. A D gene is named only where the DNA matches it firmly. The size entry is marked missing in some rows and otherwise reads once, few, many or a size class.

CDR3 protein: CASIRGSYSGANVLTF; CDR3 DNA: TGTGCCAGCATTAGGGGGTCCTACTCTGGGGCCAACGTCCTGACTTTC; J gene: TRBJ2-6; D gene: -; clone size: -; V gene: TRBV12-3/TRBV12-4
CDR3 protein: CASSPGTESSYNSPLHF; CDR3 DNA: TGTGCCAGCAGCCCCGGGACAGAGAGCTCCTATAATTCACCCCTCCACTTT; J gene: TRBJ1-6; D gene: TRBD1; clone size: -; V gene: TRBV5-4
CDR3 protein: CASSQKAFPEGETQYF; CDR3 DNA: TGTGCCAGCAGCCAAAAGGCCTTCCCGGAGGGAGAGACCCAGTACTTC; J gene: TRBJ2-5; D gene: -; clone size: -; V gene: TRBV4-2
CDR3 protein: CASSLGTVAYEQYF; CDR3 DNA: TGTGCCAGCAGCTTGGGGACCGTCGCCTACGAGCAGTACTTC; J gene: TRBJ2-7; D gene: -; clone size: -; V gene: TRBV5-6
CDR3 protein: CASSYYRVPISSNQPQHF; CDR3 DNA: TGTGCCAGCAGCTACTACAGGGTCCCGATAAGTAGCAATCAGCCCCAGCATTTT; J gene: TRBJ1-5; D gene: -; clone size: -; V gene: TRBV7-8
CDR3 protein: CASSRGQIMNEQFF; CDR3 DNA: TGTGCCAGCAGCCGCGGACAGATTATGAATGAGCAGTTCTTC; J gene: TRBJ2-1; D gene: -; clone size: -; V gene: TRBV12-3/TRBV12-4
CDR3 protein: CASSLPREIEQFF; CDR3 DNA: TGTGCCAGCAGCTTACCCCGGGAGATTGAGCAGTTCTTC; J gene: TRBJ2-1; D gene: -; clone size: -; V gene: TRBV7-9
CDR3 protein: CASSTRQGSGYGYTF; CDR3 DNA: TGTGCCAGTAGTACCCGACAGGGTTCAGGGTATGGCTACACCTTC; J gene: TRBJ1-2; D gene: TRBD1; clone size: -; V gene: TRBV19
CDR3 protein: CASSHSRDNPYEQYF; CDR3 DNA: TGTGCCAGCAGCCACTCTCGGGACAACCCCTACGAGCAGTACTTC; J gene: TRBJ2-7; D gene: -; clone size: -; V gene: TRBV28
CDR3 protein: CASSSRDRDSGANVLTF; CDR3 DNA: TGTGCCAGCAGCTCCCGGGACAGGGACTCTGGGGCCAACGTCCTGACTTTC; J gene: TRBJ2-6; D gene: TRBD1; clone size: -; V gene: TRBV7-9
CDR3 protein: CASSPTSGSGETQYF; CDR3 DNA: TGTGCCAGCAGCCCGACTAGCGGTTCGGGGGAGACCCAGTACTTC; J gene: TRBJ2-5; D gene: TRBD2; clone size: -; V gene: TRBV4-2
CDR3 protein: CASSQVEGGPYNEQFF; CDR3 DNA: TGCGCCAGCAGCCAAGTGGAGGGAGGCCCATACAATGAGCAGTTCTTC; J gene: TRBJ2-1; D gene: -; clone size: -; V gene: TRBV4-3
CDR3 protein: CASSSSNYGYTF; CDR3 DNA: TGTGCCAGCAGCTCCTCGAACTATGGCTACACCTTC; J gene: TRBJ1-2; D gene: -; clone size: -; V gene: TRBV7-9
CDR3 protein: CASSVWAGGQPQHF; CDR3 DNA: TGTGCCAGCAGCGTTTGGGCAGGGGGCCAGCCCCAGCATTTT; J gene: TRBJ1-5; D gene: TRBD1; clone size: -; V gene: TRBV9
CDR3 protein: CASSFLAGGVTGELFF; CDR3 DNA: TGTGCCAGCAGTTTTTTGGCGGGAGGGGTCACCGGGGAGCTGTTTTTT; J gene: TRBJ2-2; D gene: TRBD2; clone size: once; V gene: TRBV28
CDR3 protein: CSARGGTSRETQYF; CDR3 DNA: TGCAGTGCTAGAGGGGGGACCTCGAGGGAGACCCAGTACTTC; J gene: TRBJ2-5; D gene: -; clone size: -; V gene: TRBV20-1
CDR3 protein: CSVFGSTNEKLFF; CDR3 DNA: TGCAGTGTTTTCGGGTCAACTAATGAAAAACTGTTTTTT; J gene: TRBJ1-4; D gene: -; clone size: -; V gene: TRBV20-1
CDR3 protein: CSARPGGEETQYF; CDR3 DNA: TGCAGTGCTAGACCGGGGGGGGAAGAGACCCAGTACTTC; J gene: TRBJ2-5; D gene: TRBD2; clone size: -; V gene: TRBV20-1
CDR3 protein: CASSVKQGAEAFF; CDR3 DNA: TGTGCCAGCAGCGTAAAACAGGGGGCTGAAGCTTTCTTT; J gene: TRBJ1-1; D gene: TRBD1; clone size: -; V gene: TRBV9
CDR3 protein: CASSPQVWDEQFF; CDR3 DNA: TGTGCCAGCAGCCCACAGGTTTGGGATGAGCAGTTCTTC; J gene: TRBJ2-1; D gene: -; clone size: -; V gene: TRBV7-9
CDR3 protein: CSVVRTSGVRNEETQYF; CDR3 DNA: TGCAGCGTGGTCCGGACTAGCGGGGTCCGAAACGAGGAGACCCAGTACTTC; J gene: TRBJ2-5; D gene: TRBD2; clone size: -; V gene: TRBV29-1
CDR3 protein: CASSLRFESDEQYF; CDR3 DNA: TGTGCCAGCAGCCTTCGATTCGAGTCGGACGAGCAGTACTTC; J gene: TRBJ2-7; D gene: -; clone size: -; V gene: TRBV12-3/TRBV12-4
CDR3 protein: CASSLGLAGNEQFF; CDR3 DNA: TGTGCCAGCAGCTTAGGGCTAGCGGGCAATGAGCAGTTCTTC; J gene: TRBJ2-1; D gene: TRBD2; clone size: -; V gene: TRBV7-9
CDR3 protein: CAWNWQGSMYEQYF; CDR3 DNA: TGTGCCTGGAATTGGCAGGGAAGTATGTACGAGCAGTACTTC; J gene: TRBJ2-7; D gene: -; clone size: few; V gene: TRBV30
CDR3 protein: CASSSSLGETQYF; CDR3 DNA: TGTGCCAGCTCCTCCTCCTTAGGAGAGACCCAGTACTTC; J gene: TRBJ2-5; D gene: -; clone size: -; V gene: TRBV5-6
CDR3 protein: CASSLWENEQYF; CDR3 DNA: TGTGCCAGCAGCTTATGGGAGAACGAGCAGTACTTC; J gene: TRBJ2-7; D gene: -; clone size: -; V gene: TRBV7-2
CDR3 protein: CASDPGSYNEQFF; CDR3 DNA: TGTGCCAGCGACCCCGGCTCCTACAATGAGCAGTTCTTC; J gene: TRBJ2-1; D gene: -; clone size: -; V gene: TRBV6-2/TRBV6-3
CDR3 protein: CASQGVTNEKLFF; CDR3 DNA: TGTGCCAGTCAGGGAGTCACTAATGAAAAACTGTTTTTT; J gene: TRBJ1-4; D gene: -; clone size: -; V gene: TRBV12-3/TRBV12-4
CDR3 protein: CAWSRGLAGNGGAQETQYF; CDR3 DNA: TGTGCCTGGAGTAGGGGACTAGCGGGGAACGGGGGGGCCCAAGAGACCCAGTACTTC; J gene: TRBJ2-5; D gene: TRBD2; clone size: -; V gene: TRBV30
CDR3 protein: CASSPPGYSGNTIYF; CDR3 DNA: TGTGCCAGCTCACCCCCAGGATACTCTGGAAACACCATATATTTT; J gene: TRBJ1-3; D gene: -; clone size: once; V gene: TRBV18
CDR3 protein: CASSTGQLYEQFF; CDR3 DNA: TGTGCCAGCAGTACAGGACAGTTGTATGAGCAGTTCTTC; J gene: TRBJ2-1; D gene: -; clone size: -; V gene: TRBV6-7
CDR3 protein: CAISESNPYEQYF; CDR3 DNA: TGTGCCATCAGTGAGTCGAATCCCTACGAGCAGTACTTC; J gene: TRBJ2-7; D gene: -; clone size: -; V gene: TRBV10-3
CDR3 protein: CASSLEQGFTGELFF; CDR3 DNA: TGCGCCAGCAGCTTGGAACAGGGGTTCACCGGGGAGCTGTTTTTT; J gene: TRBJ2-2; D gene: TRBD1; clone size: -; V gene: TRBV5-1
CDR3 protein: CASKGDTIYF; CDR3 DNA: TGCGCCAGCAAAGGGGACACCATATATTTT; J gene: TRBJ1-3; D gene: -; clone size: -; V gene: TRBV5-1
CDR3 protein: CASSWDRVDPNYGYTF; CDR3 DNA: TGTGCCAGCAGTTGGGACAGGGTGGACCCTAACTATGGCTACACCTTC; J gene: TRBJ1-2; D gene: TRBD1; clone size: -; V gene: TRBV11-2